The clone carrying this TCR beta chain was seen repeatedly, ten times or more. Its antigen is unknown. This specimen comes from a study of human T cells and chemical hapten exposure. General study points: No change in TCRs above 1 in 1000 frequency was produced by DPC sensitization.

The CDR3 has 14 residues. The germline CDR1 and CDR2 sequences are SEHNR and FQNEAQ (reference sequence). Trimming stripped 5 bases from V and 12 bases from J, with 17 bases between. Original processing notes: Counts of TCRs in each sample centred on a median of about 99,000 and extended from approximately 21,000 to 630,000. A single record per CDR3 protein comes from TCRdb applying MiXCR to the RACE reads. TCRdb, not the original authors, processed these V and J calls. In the table there are some 400,000 distinct CDR3 sequences, more than 4.5% of which are singletons. Time point indicated: patch test 1, 2 weeks after DPC sensitization. This sample's treatment: therapeutic diphenylcyclopropenone sensitization with weekly scalp DPC.

V and J are TRBV7-9 and TRBJ1-6; the D gene is possibly TRBD1 (6 bases). This specimen consisted of whole blood, obtained in connection with sensitization to the hapten diphenylcyclopropenone (DPC). The origin of this receptor is a woman in her forties or fifties with alopecia areata. Some clones in this sample may be carry-over from other donors' samples. CDR3 nucleotides: TGTGCCAGCAGCGCAAAGTGGGGGCGGAGACCCCTCCACTTT. It yields the protein CASSAKWGRRPLHF.